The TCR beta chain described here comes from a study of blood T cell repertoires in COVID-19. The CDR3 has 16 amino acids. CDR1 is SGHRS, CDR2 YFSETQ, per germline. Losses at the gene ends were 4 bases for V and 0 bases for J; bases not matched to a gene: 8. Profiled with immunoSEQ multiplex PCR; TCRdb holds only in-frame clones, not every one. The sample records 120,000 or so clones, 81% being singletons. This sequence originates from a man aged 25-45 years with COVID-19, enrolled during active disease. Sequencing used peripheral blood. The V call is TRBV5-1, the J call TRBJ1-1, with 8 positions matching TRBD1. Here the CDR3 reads CASSVGTGLLNTEAFF. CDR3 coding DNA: TGCGCCAGCAGCGTAGGGACAGGTCTTTTGAACACTGAAGCTTTCTTT.